The clone carrying this T cell receptor beta chain was recorded only once. Clones were sequenced by immunoSEQ multiplex PCR, and TCRdb holds only the in-frame ones, with some missing. Of roughly 99,000 clones detected, approximately 82% appear once; the ten largest clones hold approximately 2%. The data are from a study of control samples from healthy donors and cancer patients. V shed 7 bases and J shed 4 bases, with 17 bases lying between them. Germline assignment: CDR1 SGHVS and CDR2 FNYEAQ. This CDR3 contains 15 residues. The chain employs TRBV7-6 and TRBJ2-1; perhaps TRBD2 as D (6 bases). The TCR originated in a man in his fifties or sixties in good health. Sequencing was done on a sample of blood. CDR3 residues: CASTLGRDRYNEQFF. The CDR3 DNA sequence: TGTGCCAGCACCCTAGGGCGGGACCGATACAATGAGCAGTTCTTC. Based on the CDR3 plus reference TRBV7-6 and TRBJ2-1, the full variable domain is GAGVSQSPRYKVTKRGQDVALRCDPISGHVSLYWYRQALGQGPEFLTYFNYEAQQDKSGLPNDRFSAERPEGSISTLTIQRTEQRDSAMYRCASTLGRDRYNEQFFGPGTRLTVL.